This T cell receptor beta chain was profiled in a study of siplizumab effects on memory and regulatory T cells. Study results and caveats: Siplizumab led to significantly less abundant alloreactive sequences that could be traced back to unstimulated CD4+ memory cells. A major contribution to the alloresponse seemed to be made by naive T cells, which seemed more diverse than memory cells. Roughly 75-95% of proliferating CD4+ or CD8+ clones lacked an assignable naive or memory phenotype.

Germline V gene sequence: CDR1 SGHDT, CDR2 YYEEEE. The CDR3 contains 15 residues. With V trimmed by 0 bases and J by 1 base, 3 bases remained unmatched. Note on this clone: The antigen remains unidentified.

Using immunoSEQ multiplex PCR, the repertoire was profiled, and TCRdb retains in-frame clones only, with some absent. This sample has tens of thousands of clones, with roughly 96% found just once. The sequenced material came from naive CD8+ T cells sorted from blood. The sequence was collected from a human donor in good health. The chain couples TRBV5-6 to TRBJ2-5; 7 bases are shared with TRBD2. The CDR3: CASSLGGLLQETQYF. The CDR3 nucleotides are TGTGCCAGCAGCTTGGGGGGACTACTCCAAGAGACCCAGTACTTC.